This T cell receptor beta chain derives from a study of blood T cell repertoires in COVID-19. Study-wide background: Both acute and convalescent COVID-19 samples were obtained from the United States, Italy and Spain.

Participants' own reports of clinical history determined their cohort assignment. Between the trimmed V and J ends, which lost 6 bases and 4 bases, there was a span of 22 bases. There are 16 residues in the CDR3. The germline V gene encodes CDR1 MNHEY and CDR2 SVGEGT. Only in-frame clones appear in the TCRdb table, and some are missing; sequencing was by immunoSEQ multiplex PCR. The data show 250,000 or so clones, around 88% seen once. This clonotype originated in a woman between 40 and 50 years old with acute COVID-19. Sequencing was done on a sample of PBMCs or T cells enriched from blood (not recorded which). This sequence joins TRBV6-2 or TRBV6-3 and TRBJ2-7; maybe TRBD2 (7 bases). CDR3 coding DNA: TGTGCCAGCAGCCAAAGGGGGGGTTTCAAGCAATACGAGCAGTACGTC. This gives the protein CASSQRGGFKQYEQYV.